This T cell receptor (beta chain) was recovered during a study of T cell repertoires in cytomegalovirus infection. Study-level information: Public TCR beta signatures were indicative of both CMV infection and a matching HLA type. Study-wide results and caveats: Identification of carriers of CMV plus the relevant HLA was achieved through cumulative public TCR beta family frequency. Across the ex vivo response, the dominant clonotypes were HLA-C-restricted CMV-specific TCR beta clonotypes.

Trimming stripped 3 bases from V and 2 bases from J, with 8 bases between. Germline CDR1 and CDR2: MGHDK and SYGVNS. The CDR3 extends over 13 amino acids. This clonotype was counted many times. Antigen specificity is unknown. One entry per CDR3 protein results from TCRdb running MiXCR on the reads. Among 300,000 or so distinct CDR3 sequences, around 9.1% were seen once, and the ten largest hold around 2.4%. This receptor was identified in a human donor in good health (CMV status not recorded). Some clones in this sample may be carry-over from other donors' samples. This chain joins TRBV25-1 and TRBJ2-7, with TRBD1 as a possible D gene (5 bases). Sequences were obtained from PBMCs. CDR3 residues: CASSEGLAYEQYV. The CDR3 DNA sequence: TGTGCCAGCAGTGAGGGGCTAGCCTACGAGCAGTACGTC.